Described below is a single TCR beta chain sequence and its context. Its specific antigen is unknown. Base-call qualities are not available, and no considerably larger clone is one nucleotide away. High-throughput TCR beta sequencing profiled peripheral blood CD8+ and CD4+ T cells from healthy donors, Susac syndrome patients and multiple sclerosis patients. The multiple sclerosis controls were treatment-naive patients who had stable or active relapsing-remitting disease and met the revised McDonald criteria. Bulk CD8+ and CD4+ T cells were purified by magnetic negative isolation, while CD8+ TEMRA cells were enriched using FACS. Blood was drawn into EDTA tubes, processed within 24 hours, and PBMCs were isolated by density gradient centrifugation. PBMCs intended for TCR sequencing were cryopreserved in liquid nitrogen and were subsequently thawed in a 37 degrees C water bath. Purity of sorted or isolated CD4+, CD8+ and CD8+ TEMRA cells was at least 90%.

These data are taken from a study of CD8 T cells in Susac syndrome (dated by TCRdb to between 2018 and 2021). Notes on the research overall: Whether CD8+ T cell activation and differentiation in Susac syndrome was antigen driven was tested using repertoire sequencing.

Counted from cysteine to phenylalanine, this CDR3 has 13 amino acids. The sequence is cut down to CDR3 DNA, 39 bases in frame from base 1. V gives up 3 bases and J gives up 3 bases, and the segment between their germline ends measures 8 bases. CDR1 MGHDK and CDR2 SYGVNS are derived from the germline V gene. RNA was extracted using the RNeasy kit, and about 0.5 to 1 microgram was reverse transcribed with random hexamers. The immunoSEQ multiplex PCR assay, covering 54 Vbeta and 13 Jbeta segments, was used to amplify TCR beta CDR3 regions. To correct PCR amplification bias, a synthetic template baseline was used for both primer optimization and computational correction. In the authors' own workflow: Reads were annotated to V, D and J genes per IMGT and analyzed with immunoSEQ Analyzer, keeping only productive sequences. Clonality was computed as one minus Shannon entropy normalized by log2 of the number of productive unique sequences. For each patient and control, public and private clones were evaluated among the 100 most prevalent clones. Susac-specific clones were defined as absent from healthy and MS cohorts, around 1,000 published viral clones and other ImmuneACCESS disease sequences. TCRdb reran the public reads through fastp at Q25 and MiXCR, keeping productive beta chains. Each entry merges the rows of one CDR3 protein and shows their most common DNA and genes. The V and J calls come from TCRdb's annotation, not from the publication. In all, the sample holds about 130,000 distinct CDR3 sequences, and approximately 94% of those were seen once. Roughly 0.13% of the sample is in the top ten clones.

Overall study results and their limits: The number of individuals in the TCR sequencing and HLA analysis was acknowledged as relatively small.

The sequence came from a human donor with multiple sclerosis. The chain uses TRBV25-1 and TRBJ1-1; D gene: possibly TRBD1, on 5 matching bases. The sequenced sample was CD4+ T cells from PBMCs. CDR3 region: CASSDRQYTEAFF. In nucleotide form, the sequence is TGTGCCAGCAGTGACCGACAGTACACTGAAGCTTTCTTT.